The clone carrying this T cell receptor (beta chain) has just a few counts. Antigen unknown. These data come from a study of T cell repertoires in cytomegalovirus infection. The overall study: Both a matching HLA type and CMV infection were indicated by public TCR beta signatures.

The CDR3 is made up of 13 amino acids. Losses at the gene ends were 7 bases for V and 6 bases for J; bases not matched to a gene: 3. CDR1 and CDR2 (germline): LNHDA, SQIVND (reference sequence). Broader study findings: CMV-specific TCR beta clonotypes restricted by HLA-C dominated the ex vivo response.

TCRdb processed the reads anew with MiXCR; each CDR3 protein has one entry. The repertoire has around 750,000 distinct CDR3 sequences, 32% of them found once; the top ten carry roughly 12%. The sequence came from a human donor in good health (CMV status not recorded). Some clones in this sample may be carry-over from other donors' samples. The sequenced sample was cultured CD8+ T cells from PBMCs, obtained from culture after CMV antigen stimulation. The gene calls are TRBV19 and TRBJ1-5; TRBD1 matches 10 bases. The CDR3 region is CASTRDRGQPQHF. The CDR3 bases are TGTGCCAGTACCCGGGACAGGGGTCAGCCCCAGCATTTT.